This T cell receptor beta chain was captured by sequencing in a study of T cell repertoires in cytomegalovirus infection. Study overall: A matching HLA type, together with CMV infection, was signaled by public TCR beta signatures. Study conclusions and caveats: Accumulated public TCR beta family frequency recognized individuals carrying CMV together with the relevant HLA.

This clonotype was recorded a few times. The antigen is undetermined. TCRdb recomputed calls from the reads with MiXCR, one row per CDR3 protein. The data show about 900,000 distinct CDR3 sequences, with around 32% seen just once and more than 12% held by the top ten. CDR1 and CDR2 (germline): LGHDT, YNNKEL (reference sequence). There are 14 residues in the CDR3. The V end was cut by 3 bases, the J end by 4 bases, with 10 bases between. This chain links TRBV3-1 with TRBJ2-1; weak D call: TRBD2 (5 bases). This TCR derives from a human donor in good health (CMV status not recorded). Some clones in this sample may be carry-over from other donors' samples. Source: cultured CD8+ T cells from PBMCs, taken from culture after CMV antigen stimulation. Here the CDR3 DNA reads TGTGCCAGCAGCCACTCCCGACTATACAATGAGCAGTTCTTC. Protein sequence: CASSHSRLYNEQFF.